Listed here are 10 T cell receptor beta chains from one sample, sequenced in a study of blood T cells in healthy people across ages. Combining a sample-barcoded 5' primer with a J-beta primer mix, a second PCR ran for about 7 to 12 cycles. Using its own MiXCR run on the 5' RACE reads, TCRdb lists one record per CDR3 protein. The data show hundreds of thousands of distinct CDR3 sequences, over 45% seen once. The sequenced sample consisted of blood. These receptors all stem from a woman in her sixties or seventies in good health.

CDR3: CASTDRWQGPTDTQYF. CDR3 bases: TGTGCCAGCACCGACCGCTGGCAGGGACCCACAGATACGCAGTATTTT. This chain joins TRBV6-2 or TRBV6-3 and TRBJ2-3; the D call may be TRBD1 or TRBD2 (5 bases each). V gave up 7 bases and J gave up 2 bases, with 19 bases separating them. The germline gives CDR1 MNHEY, CDR2 SVGEGT. There are 16 residues in the CDR3.

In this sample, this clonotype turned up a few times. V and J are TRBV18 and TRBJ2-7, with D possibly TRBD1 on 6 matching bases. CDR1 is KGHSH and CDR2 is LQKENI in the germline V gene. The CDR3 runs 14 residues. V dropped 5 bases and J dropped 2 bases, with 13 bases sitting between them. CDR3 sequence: CASSRTTGPYEQYF. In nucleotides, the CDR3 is TGTGCCAGCTCAAGAACGACAGGCCCCTACGAGCAGTACTTC.

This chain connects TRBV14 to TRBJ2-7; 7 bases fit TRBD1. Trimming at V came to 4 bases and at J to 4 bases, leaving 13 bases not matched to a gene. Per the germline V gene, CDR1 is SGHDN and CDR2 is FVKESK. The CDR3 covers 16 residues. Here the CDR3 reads CASSPCTGDESYEQYF. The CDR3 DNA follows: TGTGCCAGCAGCCCTTGCACAGGGGACGAGAGTTACGAGCAGTACTTC.

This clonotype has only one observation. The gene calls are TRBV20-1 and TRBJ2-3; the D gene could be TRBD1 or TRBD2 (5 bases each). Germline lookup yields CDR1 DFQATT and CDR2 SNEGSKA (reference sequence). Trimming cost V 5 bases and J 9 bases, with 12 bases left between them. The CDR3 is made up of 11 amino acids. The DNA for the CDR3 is TGCAGTGCTCCGGGACCAAGGACGCAGTATTTT. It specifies CSAPGPRTQYF.

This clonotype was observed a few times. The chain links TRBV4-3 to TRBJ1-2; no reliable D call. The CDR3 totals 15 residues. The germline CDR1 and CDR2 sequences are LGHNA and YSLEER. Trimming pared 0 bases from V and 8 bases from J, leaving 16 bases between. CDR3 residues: CASSQEGRVTMGYTF. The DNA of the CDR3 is TGCGCCAGCAGCCAAGAAGGCCGGGTGACTATGGGCTACACCTTC.

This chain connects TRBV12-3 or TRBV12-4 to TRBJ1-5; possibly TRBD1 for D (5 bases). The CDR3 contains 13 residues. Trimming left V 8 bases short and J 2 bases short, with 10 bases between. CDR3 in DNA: TGTGCCAGCCGTCAGGGCGGCAATCAGCCCCAGCATTTT. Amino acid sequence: CASRQGGNQPQHF.

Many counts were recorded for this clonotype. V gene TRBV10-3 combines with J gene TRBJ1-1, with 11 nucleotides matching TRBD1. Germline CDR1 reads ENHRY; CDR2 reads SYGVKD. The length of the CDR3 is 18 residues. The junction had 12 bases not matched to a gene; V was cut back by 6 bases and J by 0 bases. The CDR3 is CAIRPKGQGVTLNTEAFF. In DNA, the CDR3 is TGTGCCATCAGACCAAAGGGACAGGGGGTTACCTTGAACACTGAAGCTTTCTTT.

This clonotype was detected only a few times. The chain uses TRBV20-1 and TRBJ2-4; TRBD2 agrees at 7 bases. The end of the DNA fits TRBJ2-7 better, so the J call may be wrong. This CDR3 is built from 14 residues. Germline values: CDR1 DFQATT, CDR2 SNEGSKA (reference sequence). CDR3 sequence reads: CSARDQGGSGEQYF. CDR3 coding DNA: TGCAGTGCTAGAGATCAGGGCGGGAGTGGCGAGCAGTACTTC.

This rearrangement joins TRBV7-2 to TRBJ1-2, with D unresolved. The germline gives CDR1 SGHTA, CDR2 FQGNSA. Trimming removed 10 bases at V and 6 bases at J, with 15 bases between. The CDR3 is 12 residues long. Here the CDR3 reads CATTRGEDGYTF. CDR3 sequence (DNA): TGTGCCACCACACGGGGTGAGGATGGCTACACCTTC.

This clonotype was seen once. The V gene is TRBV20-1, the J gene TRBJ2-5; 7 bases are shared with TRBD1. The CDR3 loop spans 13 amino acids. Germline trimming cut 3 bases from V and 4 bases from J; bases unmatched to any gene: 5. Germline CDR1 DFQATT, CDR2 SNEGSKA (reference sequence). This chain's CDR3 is CSARHPGGETQYF. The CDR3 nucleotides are TGCAGTGCTAGGCACCCAGGGGGAGAGACCCAGTACTTC.